This T cell receptor beta chain was captured by sequencing in a study of T cells expressing NK-cell markers. Study background: All TCR beta repertoires analysed originated from sorted CD3+CD56+NKG2C+, CD3+CD56+NKG2C- and CD3+CD56-NKG2C+ T cells. One of eight sequenced donors was HCMV-seronegative; the other seven were seropositive. Study results and limitations: No clear determination of HCMV specificity was made for expanded NKG2C+ T cell clones.

5'RACE template switching with UMIs generated TCR beta cDNA. Each CDR3 protein gets one entry in TCRdb, which reprocessed the 5' RACE reads and gives no DNA. The specimen's table records more than 250,000 distinct CDR3 sequences. Per germline, CDR1 DFQATT and CDR2 SNEGSKA (reference sequence). The CDR3 is 18 residues long. Points on this clonotype: Its specificity is unknown.

The chain links TRBV20-1 to TRBJ2-3; TCRdb reports TRBD2, a call that lacks DNA to check it against. Source material: blood T cells: a sorted CD56 or NKG2C T cell subset, CD4+ or CD8+ T cells, or bulk PBMC T cells (not recorded which). This receptor was identified in a young man in good health. The CDR3 loop reads CSAPRTSGTLVGSDTQYF.